This T cell receptor (beta chain) was recorded in a study of spatial heterogeneity in lung cancer. In the study overall: Detection of beta-chain sequences consistently exceeded that of alpha-chain sequences.

The time point here: sample taken at primary tumor resection. Without sorting, whole RNA was sequenced from tumor, nontumor lung or frozen PBMC. Each TCR cDNA molecule carried a unique molecular identifier. One entry per CDR3 protein, called by TCRdb with MiXCR from the 5' RACE reads. The sample includes 45,000 or so distinct CDR3 sequences, roughly 10% of them seen just once. CDR1 is SGDLS, CDR2 YYNGEE, per germline. V dropped 4 bases and J dropped 4 bases, with 12 bases sitting between them. The CDR3 is 14 amino acids. The sample here was PBMCs, taken at surgery. The source of this sequence is a female donor with early-stage non-small cell lung cancer. The chain is built from TRBV9 and TRBJ1-5; maybe TRBD1 (5 bases). CDR3 in DNA: TGTGCCAGCAGCCCGGGGGGGGGGAATCAGCCCCAGCATTTT. Translated: CASSPGGGNQPQHF.